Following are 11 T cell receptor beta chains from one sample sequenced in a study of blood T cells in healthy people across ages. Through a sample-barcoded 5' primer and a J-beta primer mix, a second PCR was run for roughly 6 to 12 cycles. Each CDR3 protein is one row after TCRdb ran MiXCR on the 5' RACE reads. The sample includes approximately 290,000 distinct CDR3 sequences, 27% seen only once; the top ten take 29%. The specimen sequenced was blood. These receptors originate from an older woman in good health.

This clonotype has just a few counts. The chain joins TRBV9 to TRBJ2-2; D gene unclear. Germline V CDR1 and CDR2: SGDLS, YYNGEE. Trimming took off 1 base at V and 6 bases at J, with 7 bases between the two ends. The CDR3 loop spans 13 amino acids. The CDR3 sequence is CASSVHVSGELFF. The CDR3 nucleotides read TGTGCCAGCAGCGTACATGTCTCCGGGGAGCTGTTTTTT. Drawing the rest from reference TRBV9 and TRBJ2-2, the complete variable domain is DSGVTQTPKHLITATGQRVTLRCSPRSGDLSVYWYQQSLDQGLQFLIQYYNGEERAKGNILERFSAQQFPDLHSELNLSSLELGDSALYFCASSVHVSGELFFGEGSRLTVL.

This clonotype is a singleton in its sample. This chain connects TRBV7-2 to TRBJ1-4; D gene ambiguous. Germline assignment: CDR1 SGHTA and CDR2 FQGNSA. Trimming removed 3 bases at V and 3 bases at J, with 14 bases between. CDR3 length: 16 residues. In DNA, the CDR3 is TGTGCCAGCAGCTTGGGAACAATTGCCGCTAATGAAAAACTGTTTTTT. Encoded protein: CASSLGTIAANEKLFF.

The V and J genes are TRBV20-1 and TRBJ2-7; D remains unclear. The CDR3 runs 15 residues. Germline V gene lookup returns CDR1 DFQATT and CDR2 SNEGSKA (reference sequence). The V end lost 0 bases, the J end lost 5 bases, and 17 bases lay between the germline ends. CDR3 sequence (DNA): TGCAGTGCTAGAGATCTTACCCGCCCGGGCAACGAGCAGTACTTC. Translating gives CSARDLTRPGNEQYF.

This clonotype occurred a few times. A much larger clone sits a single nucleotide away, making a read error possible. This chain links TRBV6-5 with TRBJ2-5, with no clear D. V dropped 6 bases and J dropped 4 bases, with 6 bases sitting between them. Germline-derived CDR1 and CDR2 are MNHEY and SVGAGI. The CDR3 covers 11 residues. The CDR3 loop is CASRDGETQYF. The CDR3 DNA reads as TGTGCCAGCAGGGACGGAGAGACCCAGTACTTC.

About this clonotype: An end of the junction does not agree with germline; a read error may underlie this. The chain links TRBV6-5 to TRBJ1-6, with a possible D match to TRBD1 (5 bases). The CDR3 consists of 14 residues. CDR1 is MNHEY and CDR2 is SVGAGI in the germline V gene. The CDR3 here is CASSSGDLSGPPHF. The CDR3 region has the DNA TGTGCCAGCAGTTCTGGGGATCTGTCGGGGCCCCCCCACTTT.

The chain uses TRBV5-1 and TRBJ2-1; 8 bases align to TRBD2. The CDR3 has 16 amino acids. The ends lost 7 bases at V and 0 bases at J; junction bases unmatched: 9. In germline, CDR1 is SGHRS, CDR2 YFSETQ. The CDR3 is CASGYSGVSSYNEQFF. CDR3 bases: TGCGCCAGCGGTTATAGCGGGGTTAGCTCCTACAATGAGCAGTTCTTC.

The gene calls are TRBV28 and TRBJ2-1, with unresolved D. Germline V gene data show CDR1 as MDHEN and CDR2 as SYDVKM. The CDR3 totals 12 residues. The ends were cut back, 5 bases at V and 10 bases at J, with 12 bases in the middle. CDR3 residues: CASSRSLREQFF. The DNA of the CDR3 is TGTGCCAGCAGTCGGTCCTTGCGGGAGCAGTTCTTC.

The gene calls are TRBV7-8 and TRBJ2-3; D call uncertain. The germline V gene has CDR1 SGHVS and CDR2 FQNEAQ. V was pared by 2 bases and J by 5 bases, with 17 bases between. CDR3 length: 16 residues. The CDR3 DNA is TGTGCCAGCAGCTTAAGTACAAACTACGGAGTAGATACGCAGTATTTT. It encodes CASSLSTNYGVDTQYF. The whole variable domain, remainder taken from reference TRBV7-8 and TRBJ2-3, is GAGVSQSPRYKVAKRGQDVALRCDPISGHVSLFWYQQALGQGPEFLTYFQNEAQLDKSGLPSDRFFAERPEGSVSTLKIQRTQQEDSAVYLCASSLSTNYGVDTQYFGPGTRLTVL.

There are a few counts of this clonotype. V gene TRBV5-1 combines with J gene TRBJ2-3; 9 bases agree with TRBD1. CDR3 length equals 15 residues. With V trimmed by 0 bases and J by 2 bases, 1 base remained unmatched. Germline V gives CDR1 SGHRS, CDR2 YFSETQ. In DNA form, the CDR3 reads TGCGCCAGCAGCTTGGGACAGGGGGTCACAGATACGCAGTATTTT. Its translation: CASSLGQGVTDTQYF.

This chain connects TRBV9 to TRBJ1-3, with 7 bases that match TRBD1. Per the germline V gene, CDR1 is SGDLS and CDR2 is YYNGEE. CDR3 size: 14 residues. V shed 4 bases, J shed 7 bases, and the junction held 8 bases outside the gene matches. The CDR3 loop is CASSPTGQSNTIYF. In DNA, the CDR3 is TGTGCCAGCAGCCCGACAGGGCAAAGTAACACCATATATTTT.

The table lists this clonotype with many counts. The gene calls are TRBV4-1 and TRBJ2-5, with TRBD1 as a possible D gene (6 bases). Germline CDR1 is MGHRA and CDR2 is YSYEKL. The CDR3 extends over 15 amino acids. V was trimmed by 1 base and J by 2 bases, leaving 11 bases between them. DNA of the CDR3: TGCGCCAGCAGCCAAGGGGACACGCCTCAAGAGACCCAGTACTTC. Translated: CASSQGDTPQETQYF.